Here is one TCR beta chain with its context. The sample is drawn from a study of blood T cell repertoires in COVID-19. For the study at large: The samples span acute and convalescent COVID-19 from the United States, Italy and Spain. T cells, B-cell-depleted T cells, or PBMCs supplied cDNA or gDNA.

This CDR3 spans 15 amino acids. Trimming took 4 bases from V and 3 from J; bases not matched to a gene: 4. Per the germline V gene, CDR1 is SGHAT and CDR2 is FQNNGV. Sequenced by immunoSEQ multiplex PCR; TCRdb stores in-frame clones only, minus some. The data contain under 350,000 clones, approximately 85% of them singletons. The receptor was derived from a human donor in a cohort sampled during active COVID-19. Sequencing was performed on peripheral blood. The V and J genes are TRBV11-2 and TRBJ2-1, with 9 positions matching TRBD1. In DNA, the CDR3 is TGTGCCAGCAGCTCCCGGGACAGGGACTACAATGAGCAGTTCTTC. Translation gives CASSSRDRDYNEQFF.